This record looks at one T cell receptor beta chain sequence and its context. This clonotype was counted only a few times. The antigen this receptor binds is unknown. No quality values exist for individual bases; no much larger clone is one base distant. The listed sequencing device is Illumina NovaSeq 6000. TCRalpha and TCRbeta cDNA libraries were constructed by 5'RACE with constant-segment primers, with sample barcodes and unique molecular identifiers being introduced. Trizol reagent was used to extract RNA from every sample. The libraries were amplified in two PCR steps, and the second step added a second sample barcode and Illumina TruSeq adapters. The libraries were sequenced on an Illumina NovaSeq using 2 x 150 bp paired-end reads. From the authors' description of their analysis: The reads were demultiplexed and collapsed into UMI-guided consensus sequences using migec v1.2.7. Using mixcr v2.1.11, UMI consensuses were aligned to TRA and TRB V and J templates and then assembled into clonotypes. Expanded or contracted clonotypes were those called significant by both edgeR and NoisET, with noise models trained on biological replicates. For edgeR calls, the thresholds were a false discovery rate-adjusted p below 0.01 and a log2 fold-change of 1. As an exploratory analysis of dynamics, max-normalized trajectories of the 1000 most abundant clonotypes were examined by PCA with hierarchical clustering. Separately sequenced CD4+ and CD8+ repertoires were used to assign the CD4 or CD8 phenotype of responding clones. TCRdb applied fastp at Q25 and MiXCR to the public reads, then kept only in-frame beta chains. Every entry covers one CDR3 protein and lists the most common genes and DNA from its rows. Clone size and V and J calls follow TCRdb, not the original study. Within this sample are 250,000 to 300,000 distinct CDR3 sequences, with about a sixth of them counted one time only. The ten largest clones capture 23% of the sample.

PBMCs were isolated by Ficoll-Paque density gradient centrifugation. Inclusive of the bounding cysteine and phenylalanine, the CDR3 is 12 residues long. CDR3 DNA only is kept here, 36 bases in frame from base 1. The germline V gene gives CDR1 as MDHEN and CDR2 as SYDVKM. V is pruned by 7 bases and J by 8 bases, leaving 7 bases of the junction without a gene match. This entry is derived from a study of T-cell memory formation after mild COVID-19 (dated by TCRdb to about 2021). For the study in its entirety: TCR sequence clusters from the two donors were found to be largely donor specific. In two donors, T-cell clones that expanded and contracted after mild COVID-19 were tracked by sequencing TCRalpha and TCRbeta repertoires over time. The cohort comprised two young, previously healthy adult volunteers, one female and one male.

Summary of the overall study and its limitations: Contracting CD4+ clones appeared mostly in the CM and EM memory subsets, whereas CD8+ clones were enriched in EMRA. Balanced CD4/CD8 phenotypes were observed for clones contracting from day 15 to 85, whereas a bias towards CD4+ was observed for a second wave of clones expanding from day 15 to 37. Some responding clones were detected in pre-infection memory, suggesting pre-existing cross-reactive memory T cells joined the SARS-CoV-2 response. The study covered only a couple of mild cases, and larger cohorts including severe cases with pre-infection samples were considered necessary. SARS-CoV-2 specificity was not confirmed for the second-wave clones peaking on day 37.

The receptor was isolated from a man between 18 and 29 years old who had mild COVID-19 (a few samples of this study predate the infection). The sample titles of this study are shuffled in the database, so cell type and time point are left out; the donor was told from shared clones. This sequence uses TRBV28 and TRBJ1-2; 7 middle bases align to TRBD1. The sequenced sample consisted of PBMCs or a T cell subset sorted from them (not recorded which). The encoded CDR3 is CASTQGGVGYTF. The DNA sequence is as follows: TGTGCCAGCACTCAGGGGGGCGTAGGCTACACCTTC.